Described below is a single T cell receptor beta chain sequence and its context. What it binds is not known. The data were obtained in a study of PD-1 blockade in classical Hodgkin lymphoma. Study overall: Intravenous nivolumab at 3 mg/kg was given to patients every 2 weeks.

Trimming shortened V by 3 bases and J by 1 base, and 12 bases separated the two germline ends. The CDR3 extends over 15 amino acids. Germline lookup yields CDR1 LNHDA and CDR2 SQIVND (reference sequence). Overall study results and limits: Those achieving complete response showed baseline diversity like newly diagnosed patients.

Libraries were prepared by immunoSEQ multiplex PCR; TCRdb keeps only in-frame clonotypes and omits some of them. The top ten hold 10% of the sample, which has about 58,000 clones, 85% to 95% seen once. No patient escaped relapse after autologous stem cell transplantation, and brentuximab vedotin exposure varied. The chain carries TRBV19 and TRBJ2-5; no definite D call. The clonotype originates from a human donor with classical Hodgkin lymphoma. The sequenced sample was peripheral blood mononuclear cells (PBMCs), obtained before the second cycle of nivolumab. CDR3 sequence reads: CASSMLGLGQETQYF. CDR3 DNA sequence: TGTGCCAGTAGTATGCTCGGATTGGGCCAAGAGACCCAGTACTTC.